This T cell receptor (beta chain) was recovered during a study of identical twins. Study results and caveats: Insertions ran lower in abundant cord blood beta clonotypes, though not in memory repertoires. Zero-insertion analyses might be partly confounded by invariant T cells like MAIT and iNKT.

On this clonotype: The antigen is undetermined.

TCRdb re-derived calls from the 5' RACE reads in MiXCR, one entry per CDR3 protein. This table has 350,000 or so distinct CDR3 sequences, 9% to 10% appearing once. The V and J ends lost 0 bases and 1 base respectively, with 10 bases between them. The CDR3 length is 15 residues. CDR1 is SGHRS, CDR2 YFSETQ, per germline. This sequence joins TRBV5-1 and TRBJ1-1; maybe TRBD1 (5 bases). The TCR sequence derives from a woman between 45 and 65 years old in good health. The sample taken for sequencing was naive T cells sorted from blood. DNA of the CDR3: TGCGCCAGCAGCTTGGACTTACAGGAGAACACTGAAGCTTTCTTT. Translation gives CASSLDLQENTEAFF.